These 30 T cell receptor beta chains were all obtained from the same sample, sequenced in a study of Graves' ophthalmopathy and Graves' hyperthyroidism. Amplifying from RNA transcripts, the study obtained TCR beta CDR3 regions. HTBI primers served in a first-round RT-PCR, which a second-round multiplex PCR followed. One entry per CDR3 protein, called by TCRdb with MiXCR from the multiplex PCR reads. The sample consists of over a million distinct CDR3 sequences, approximately 35% of them appearing once. Sequences were obtained from peripheral blood or thyroid tissue (not recorded which). These receptors were taken from an adult man with Graves' hyperthyroidism.

For the CDR3, the DNA is TGCAGCGTTCGAGGGACAGCCTATGGCTACACCTTC. It specifies CSVRGTAYGYTF. The chain couples TRBV29-1 to TRBJ1-2; 7 nucleotides agree with TRBD1. CDR1 and CDR2 from the germline V gene are SQVTM and ANQGSEA. The CDR3 extends over 12 amino acids. V was pared by 5 bases and J by 4 bases, with 4 bases of the junction left unmatched.

This clonotype came up a few times. This chain links TRBV29-1 with TRBJ2-2; D is perhaps TRBD1 (7 bases). The V end was cut by 6 bases, the J end by 4 bases, with 12 bases between. The germline V gene encodes CDR1 SQVTM and CDR2 ANQGSEA. This CDR3 contains 13 residues. The CDR3 loop reads CSVAGGTTGELFF. The CDR3 DNA sequence: TGCAGCGTCGCAGGGGGGACCACCGGGGAGCTGTTTTTT.

This chain uses TRBV29-1 with TRBJ2-5; the D gene is possibly TRBD1 (5 bases). The V end lost 1 base, the J end lost 0 bases, and 15 bases lay between the germline ends. The CDR3 length is 16 residues. Germline V gene data show CDR1 as SQVTM and CDR2 as ANQGSEA. In DNA, the CDR3 is TGCAGCGTTGAAGGGCCAATGGACAACTACCAAGAGACCCAGTACTTC. It codes for CSVEGPMDNYQETQYF.

There are many counts of this clonotype. The rearrangement joins TRBV19 to TRBJ1-2; D gene unclear. Germline-derived CDR1 and CDR2 are LNHDA and SQIVND (reference sequence). V dropped 7 bases and J dropped 7 bases, with 19 bases sitting between them. The CDR3 loop spans 14 amino acids. The CDR3 loop reads CASTLGAIYSGYTF. In DNA form, the CDR3 reads TGTGCCAGTACCCTGGGAGCAATTTACAGTGGCTACACCTTC.

The table lists this clonotype with a few counts. J is TRBJ2-2 and V is TRBV6-5, with 8 nucleotides matching TRBD2. The CDR3 is 17 residues long. Looked up from germline, CDR1 is MNHEY and CDR2 is SVGAGI. V lost 3 bases, J lost 3 bases, and 9 bases stayed unmatched. In nucleotides, the CDR3 is TGTGCCAGCAGTTATCTTCGGCTAGCGGGTGACACCGGGGAGCTGTTTTTT. Translation gives CASSYLRLAGDTGELFF.

The V gene is TRBV2, the J gene TRBJ1-6, with D possibly being TRBD1 (6 bases). Trimming cost V 7 bases and J 3 bases, with 10 bases left between them. This CDR3 spans 14 amino acids. Germline V gene lookup returns CDR1 SNHLY and CDR2 FYNNEI. Written as DNA, the CDR3 is TGTGCCAGCAAGCAGGGACACTATAATTCACCCCTCCACTTT. The encoded protein is CASKQGHYNSPLHF.

This clonotype occurred many times. The germline gene is not matched at one end of the junction; a read error may be the cause. The CDR3 coding sequence is TGTGCCAGCACCGTAGGTAGCGGGAGCTACGAGCAGTACTTC. This encodes CASTVGSGSYEQYF. V and J are TRBV9 and TRBJ2-7; 9 bases map to TRBD2. CDR3 length: 14 amino acids. Germline V gene lookup returns CDR1 SGDLS and CDR2 YYNGEE.

The J gene is TRBJ2-3, the V gene TRBV29-1, with 11 bases matching TRBD2. With V trimmed by 2 bases and J by 6 bases, 10 bases remained unmatched. The V gene's germline CDR1 is SQVTM and CDR2 ANQGSEA. This CDR3 region has 16 residues. CDR3 loop: CSVETSGSSSGDTQYF. The CDR3 DNA sequence: TGCAGCGTTGAAACTAGCGGGAGCTCCTCGGGCGATACGCAGTATTTT.

V and J are TRBV7-2 and TRBJ2-5, with 7 bases identical to TRBD2. CDR1 and CDR2 (germline): SGHTA, FQGNSA. The trim removed 8 bases at V and 5 bases at J, leaving 20 bases unmatched. The length of the CDR3 is 17 residues. The CDR3 bases are TGTGCCAGCTGGGGGGGATTAGGGACCGGGACCAGGGAGACCCAGTACTTC. Its protein is CASWGGLGTGTRETQYF.

This clonotype was counted many times. The chain joins TRBV10-3 to TRBJ1-4; unclear D gene. CDR1 is ENHRY, CDR2 SYGVKD, per germline. The ends were cut back, 0 bases at V and 5 bases at J, with 13 bases in the middle. The CDR3 runs to 16 residues. The CDR3 loop is CAISESGSMPNEKLFF. DNA for the CDR3: TGTGCCATCAGTGAGTCGGGAAGCATGCCGAATGAAAAACTGTTTTTT.

For this clonotype: A much larger clone sits a single nucleotide away, making a read error possible. The chain recombines TRBV7-9 with TRBJ2-5; perhaps D is TRBD1 or TRBD2 (5 bases each). Per germline, CDR1 SEHNR and CDR2 FQNEAQ (reference sequence). The CDR3 contains 15 residues. This CDR3 reads CASGLGPGPQETQYF. The CDR3 nucleotides read TGTGCCAGCGGCTTGGGACCTGGCCCACAAGAGACCCAGTACTTC.

In regard to this clonotype: A junction boundary mismatches the germline segment, possibly from a read error. V usage is TRBV12-3 or TRBV12-4 and J usage is TRBJ2-5, with D tentatively TRBD2 (6 bases). The length of the CDR3 is 12 residues. The CDR3 loop is CASSMDRETQCF. The CDR3 DNA reads TGTGCCAGCAGTATGGACCGGGAGACCCAGTGCTTC.

The J gene is TRBJ1-3, the V gene TRBV15; no firm D call. Deletions cut 3 bases from V and 0 bases from J, with 15 bases between. The germline CDR1 and CDR2 sequences are LNHNV and YYDKDF (reference sequence). The CDR3 is 17 amino acids. The CDR3 loop is CATSSERTDTSGNTIYF. The CDR3 DNA reads as TGTGCCACCAGCAGCGAACGGACGGATACCTCTGGAAACACCATATATTTT.

A few counts support this clonotype. V is TRBV2 and J is TRBJ1-6, with a possible D match to TRBD1 (5 bases). CDR1 is SNHLY, CDR2 FYNNEI, per germline. V was cut by 6 bases and J by 5 bases, with 17 bases left in between. CDR3 length: 16 residues. The CDR3, as DNA: TGTGCCAGCAGATTTAGGCAGGGTGGTAATAATTCACCCCTCCACTTT. Translation gives CASRFRQGGNNSPLHF.

CDR3 bases: TGTGCCAGCAGCCACCCAGAGGGGTTGGAGACCCAGTACTTC. As protein: CASSHPEGLETQYF. This chain uses TRBV3-1 with TRBJ2-5; D is perhaps TRBD1 or TRBD2 (5 bases each). V was shortened by 3 bases and J by 5 bases, with 13 bases between the two germline ends. Germline-derived CDR1 and CDR2 are LGHDT and YNNKEL (reference sequence). The CDR3 totals 14 residues.

This clonotype has only a few counts. A read error may explain this, as a much larger clone is one base away. The chain joins TRBV29-1 to TRBJ2-7; 13 positions match TRBD2. Germline V gene sequence: CDR1 SQVTM, CDR2 ANQGSEA. Germline trimming cut 7 bases from V and 2 bases from J; bases unmatched to any gene: 2. CDR3 size: 13 residues. The chain's CDR3 is CSGGLAGAYEQYF. CDR3 in DNA: TGCAGCGGAGGACTAGCGGGAGCCTACGAGCAGTACTTC.

This clonotype was counted many times. The CDR3: CASSPDTQCGYTF. CDR3 coding DNA: TGTGCCAGCAGCCCCGACACCCAATGTGGCTACACCTTC. V is TRBV7-9 and J is TRBJ1-2; no reliable D call. The CDR3 is 13 amino acids. The V end was cut by 5 bases, the J end by 7 bases, with 14 bases between. Germline values: CDR1 SEHNR, CDR2 FQNEAQ (reference sequence).

This clonotype was recorded many times. V and J are TRBV9 and TRBJ1-1; TRBD1 aligns across 7 bases. Germline V lookup: CDR1 SGDLS, CDR2 YYNGEE. This CDR3 has 15 amino acids. V was clipped by 1 base and J by 4 bases; unmatched bases: 7. CDR3 loop: CASSVNTGEGTEAFF. In DNA form, the CDR3 reads TGTGCCAGCAGCGTAAATACAGGGGAGGGCACTGAAGCTTTCTTT.

The table lists this clonotype with a few counts. This chain uses TRBV7-2 with TRBJ1-5; TRBD1 might be the D (5 bases). The germline V gene has CDR1 SGHTA and CDR2 FQGNSA. The CDR3 totals 14 residues. V dropped 5 bases and J dropped 2 bases, with 10 bases sitting between them. The CDR3: CASSPGTRNQPQHF. The CDR3 nucleotides read TGTGCCAGCAGCCCCGGGACGCGCAATCAGCCCCAGCATTTT.

This clonotype was found a few times. This rearrangement joins TRBV4-3 to TRBJ1-6; D gene unclear. This CDR3 is built from 14 residues. V was shortened by 1 base and J by 4 bases, with 5 bases between the two germline ends. The germline CDR1 and CDR2 sequences are LGHNA and YSLEER. CDR3 amino acids: CASSQASYNSPLHF. In nucleotides, the CDR3 is TGCGCCAGCAGCCAAGCCTCTTATAATTCACCCCTCCACTTT.

This clonotype has a count of ten or more. The rearrangement links TRBV29-1 to TRBJ2-7; the D is unclear. V lost 4 bases and J 6 bases, leaving 16 bases between the germline ends. CDR3 length equals 13 residues. The germline V gene has CDR1 SQVTM and CDR2 ANQGSEA. The CDR3 loop reads CSVVGLLSGEQYF. CDR3 sequence (DNA): TGCAGCGTTGTAGGATTATTGTCGGGCGAGCAGTACTTC.

In this sample, this clonotype turned up many times. The chain couples TRBV19 to TRBJ1-2; D call uncertain. Germline V CDR1 and CDR2: LNHDA, SQIVND (reference sequence). The CDR3 is 14 amino acids. V gave up 4 bases and J gave up 8 bases, with 17 bases separating them. The CDR3: CASSRGRTDDGYTF. The DNA for the CDR3 is TGTGCCAGTAGTAGAGGACGGACTGACGACGGCTACACCTTC.

As for this clonotype: A read error may account for a junction end that differs from germline. The chain uses TRBV10-3 and TRBJ1-3, with D maybe TRBD1 (5 bases). The CDR3 runs 15 residues. Germline V gives CDR1 ENHRY, CDR2 SYGVKD. In DNA, the CDR3 is TGTGCCAGCAGTGGCTTCGGGGGAGGGGAAAACACCATATATTTT. Residues: CASSGFGGGENTIYF.

This clonotype was seen a few times. This chain connects TRBV5-8 to TRBJ1-1; D is perhaps TRBD1 (5 bases). The V and J ends lost 2 bases and 9 bases respectively, with 20 bases between them. Germline loops: CDR1 SGHTS, CDR2 YDEGEE. This CDR3 has 15 residues. Here the CDR3 reads CASSFRTGSNQKAFF. The CDR3 bases are TGTGCCAGCAGCTTTCGTACAGGAAGTAATCAGAAAGCTTTCTTT.

V usage is TRBV12-3 or TRBV12-4 and J usage is TRBJ1-1, with TRBD1 as a possible D gene (5 bases). The V end was cut by 5 bases, the J end by 6 bases, with 16 bases between. The CDR3 covers 14 residues. CDR3 region: CASSPRAGGAEAFF. As DNA, the CDR3 is TGTGCCAGCAGTCCGCGAGCGGGAGGGGCTGAAGCTTTCTTT.

This sequence joins TRBV5-5 and TRBJ1-1; 11 positions agree with TRBD1. CDR1 SGHKS and CDR2 YYEKEE come from the germline V gene (reference sequence). This CDR3 region has 15 residues. V lost 4 bases and J lost 6; bases outside the gene matches: 8. The CDR3 DNA follows: TGTGCCAGCAGCGCGGCGGGGACAGGGGGACCTGAAGCTTTCTTT. Its protein product is CASSAAGTGGPEAFF. Based on the CDR3 plus reference TRBV5-5 and TRBJ1-1, the full variable domain is DAGVTQSPTHLIKTRGQQVTLRCSPISGHKSVSWYQQVLGQGPQFIFQYYEKEERGRGNFPDRFSARQFPNYSSELNVNALLLGDSALYLCASSAAGTGGPEAFFGQGTRLTVV.

This clonotype was counted between two and nine times. The V and J genes are TRBV2 and TRBJ1-5; unclear D gene. Germline lookup yields CDR1 SNHLY and CDR2 FYNNEI. V dropped 5 bases and J dropped 6 bases, with 20 bases sitting between them. This CDR3 comprises 16 residues. CDR3 sequence (DNA): TGTGCCAGCAGTTACGGTTTCGGGAGGGATGTTCAGCCCCAGCATTTT. Residues: CASSYGFGRDVQPQHF. Full variable domain (outside the CDR3, taken from reference TRBV2 and TRBJ1-5): EPEVTQTPSHQVTQMGQEVILRCVPISNHLYFYWYRQILGQKVEFLVSFYNNEISEKSEIFDDQFSVERPDGSNFTLKIRSTKLEDSAMYFCASSYGFGRDVQPQHFGDGTRLSIL.

The rearrangement links TRBV6-5 to TRBJ1-5; D not resolved. The V end was cut by 5 bases, the J end by 8 bases, with 10 bases between. The length of the CDR3 is 12 residues. Germline CDR1 and CDR2: MNHEY and SVGAGI. CDR3 in amino acids: CASSETREPQHF. The CDR3 DNA is TGTGCCAGCAGTGAAACGAGGGAGCCCCAGCATTTT.

V usage is TRBV10-2 and J usage is TRBJ1-2; no clear D. CDR3 length: 14 residues. The V end was cut by 0 bases, the J end by 7 bases, with 12 bases between. In germline, CDR1 is WSHSY, CDR2 SAAADI. The CDR3: CASSESGKRSGYTF. The CDR3 region has the DNA TGCGCCAGCAGTGAGTCTGGGAAAAGGAGTGGCTACACCTTC.

Concerning this clonotype itself: A read error may be the cause here, since a much bigger clone is one base away. The V gene is TRBV10-3, the J gene TRBJ1-2, with D maybe TRBD1 (6 bases). The ends were cut back, 5 bases at V and 8 bases at J, with 15 bases in the middle. Germline loops: CDR1 ENHRY, CDR2 SYGVKD. The CDR3 runs 13 residues. The DNA of the CDR3 is TGTGCCATCAGTCGACGGGGGCTATGGGGCTACACCTTC. Its translation: CAISRRGLWGYTF.